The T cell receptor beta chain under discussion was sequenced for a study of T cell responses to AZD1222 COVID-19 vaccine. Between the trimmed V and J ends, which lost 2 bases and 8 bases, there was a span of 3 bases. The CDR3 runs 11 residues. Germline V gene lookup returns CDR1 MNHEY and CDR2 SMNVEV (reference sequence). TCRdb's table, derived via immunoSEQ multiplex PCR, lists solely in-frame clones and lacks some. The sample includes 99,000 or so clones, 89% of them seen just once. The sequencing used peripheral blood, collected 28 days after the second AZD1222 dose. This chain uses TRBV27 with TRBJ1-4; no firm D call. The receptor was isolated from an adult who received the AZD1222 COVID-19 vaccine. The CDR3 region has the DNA TGTGCCAGCAGTTTAGGGGAAAAACTGTTTTTT. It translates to CASSLGEKLFF. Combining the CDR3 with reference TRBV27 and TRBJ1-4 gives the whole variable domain EAQVTQNPRYLITVTGKKLTVTCSQNMNHEYMSWYRQDPGLGLRQIYYSMNVEVTDKGDVPEGYKVSRKEKRNFPLILESPSPNQTSLYFCASSLGEKLFFGSGTQLSVL.